Shown below are 10 T cell receptor beta chains from a single sample sequenced in a study of cytomegalovirus exposure and HLA in healthy donors. The primer mix had 60 Vbeta and 13 Jbeta primers. Profiled with immunoSEQ multiplex PCR; TCRdb holds only in-frame clones, not every one. The sample lists fewer than 250,000 clones; around 80% were seen once. The source material was PBMCs. The receptors were gathered from a man between 40 and 49 years old in good health and CMV-seropositive.

CDR3 nucleotide sequence: TGTGCCAGCAGCTTCGGGACTAGCGACTCCTACGAGCAGTACGTC. Translation: CASSFGTSDSYEQYV. The chain is built from TRBV7-9 and TRBJ2-7; 10 nucleotides line up with TRBD2. Germline-derived CDR1 and CDR2 are SEHNR and FQNEAQ (reference sequence). This CDR3 region has 15 residues. V was clipped by 3 bases and J by 0 bases; unmatched bases: 2.

The chain has TRBV19 and TRBJ2-2; TRBD1 is a possible D gene (5 bases). CDR1 and CDR2 from the germline V gene are LNHDA and SQIVND (reference sequence). V was pared by 5 bases and J by 5 bases, with 12 bases between. The CDR3 is 14 amino acids. DNA of the CDR3: TGTGCCAGTAGTCTCAGGGATGGGACCGGGGAGCTGTTTTTT. Translating it yields CASSLRDGTGELFF.

This chain joins TRBV19 and TRBJ1-2; TRBD1 matches at 9 bases. Germline trimming cut 7 bases from V and 3 bases from J; bases unmatched to any gene: 6. This CDR3 is built from 14 residues. The germline V gene encodes CDR1 LNHDA and CDR2 SQIVND (reference sequence). This CDR3 reads CASTPGQGYYGYTF. The CDR3 nucleotides read TGTGCCAGTACTCCGGGACAGGGATACTATGGCTACACCTTC. The full variable domain, its missing parts supplied by reference TRBV19 and TRBJ1-2, is DGGITQSPKYLFRKEGQNVTLSCEQNLNHDAMYWYRQDPGQGLRLIYYSQIVNDFQKGDIAEGYSVSREKKESFPLTVTSAQKNPTAFYLCASTPGQGYYGYTFGSGTRLTVV.

A few counts support this clone. This chain uses TRBV5-1 with TRBJ1-1, with D unclear. The V gene's germline CDR1 is SGHRS and CDR2 YFSETQ. The CDR3 sequence is 15 residues long. V was shortened by 0 bases and J by 0 bases, with 9 bases between the two germline ends. The CDR3 loop reads CASSLEAGMNTEAFF. Here the CDR3 DNA reads TGCGCCAGCAGCTTGGAGGCGGGGATGAACACTGAAGCTTTCTTT.

This chain connects TRBV6-5 to TRBJ1-1; D is uncertain. Trimming pared 2 bases from V and 8 bases from J, leaving 12 bases between. The CDR3 totals 13 residues. CDR1 and CDR2 (germline): MNHEY, SVGAGI. In nucleotides, the CDR3 is TGTGCCAGCAGTTACCGGCTGAGCAGGGAAGCTTTCTTT. Translated: CASSYRLSREAFF.

This clone has only one observation. Different DNA sequences within this sample yield the same CDR3. The V and J genes are TRBV30 and TRBJ2-1; 9 bases are a match to TRBD1. The CDR3 length is 13 residues. V lost 5 bases and J lost 3; bases outside the gene matches: 2. Looked up from germline, CDR1 is GTSNPN and CDR2 is SVGIG (reference sequence). The CDR3 sequence: CAWEGQGYNEQFF. The CDR3 nucleotides read TGTGCCTGGGAGGGACAGGGCTACAATGAGCAGTTCTTC.

The V and J genes are TRBV6-5 and TRBJ1-2; D unresolved. This CDR3 contains 14 residues. CDR1 and CDR2 (germline): MNHEY, SVGAGI. Deletions cut 6 bases from V and 2 bases from J, with 13 bases between. As DNA, the CDR3 is TGTGCCAGCAGATCCCCTCTCGGGAACTATGGCTACACCTTC. Amino acids: CASRSPLGNYGYTF.

V is TRBV4-1 and J is TRBJ2-7, with 9 bases lining up with TRBD2. V trimming: 1 base; J trimming: 3 bases; junction bases outside the gene matches: 1. The CDR3 spans 14 residues. CDR1 and CDR2 (germline): MGHRA, YSYEKL. The CDR3: CASSQGLADYEQYF. In DNA, the CDR3 is TGCGCCAGCAGCCAAGGACTAGCGGACTACGAGCAGTACTTC.

This clone has only one observation. The V and J genes are TRBV25-1 and TRBJ2-5, with 12 bases fitting TRBD2. Trimming removed 7 bases from V and 6 bases from J; junction bases left unmatched: 6. The CDR3 runs to 14 residues. Germline loops: CDR1 MGHDK, CDR2 SYGVNS. The CDR3 here is CASTETSGRKTQYF. The CDR3 region has the DNA TGTGCCAGCACCGAAACTAGCGGGAGGAAGACCCAGTACTTC.

This clone was observed once. The sample holds other DNA sequences that translate to the same CDR3. The V call is TRBV27, the J call TRBJ2-1, with 11 bases lining up with TRBD2. V lost 4 bases and J lost 4; bases outside the gene matches: 3. CDR1 and CDR2 from the germline V gene are MNHEY and SMNVEV (reference sequence). The CDR3 extends over 15 amino acids. DNA of the CDR3: TGTGCCAGCAGTTCCGGACTAGCGGGTTACAATGAGCAGTTCTTC. Translation gives CASSSGLAGYNEQFF.